Below are 17 T cell receptor beta chains sequenced from a single sample in a study of shared clonotypes between healthy human individuals. TCRdb keeps only in-frame clones here, not all; method: immunoSEQ multiplex PCR. The sample lists 2.5 million or so clones, more than 90% occurring once. The sequencing input was naive CD4+ T cells sorted from blood. As to subset: CD45RA+ positively selected. The receptors derive from a man younger than 35 in good health.

V usage is TRBV5-1 and J usage is TRBJ1-2; 8 nucleotides line up with TRBD1. V gave up 4 bases and J gave up 10 bases; unmatched junction bases: 12. Germline CDR1 is SGHRS and CDR2 is YFSETQ. The CDR3 consists of 14 residues. This CDR3 reads CASSPRTGNPLYTF. The CDR3 DNA reads as TGCGCCAGCAGCCCACGGACAGGGAACCCCCTCTACACCTTC.

The rearrangement links TRBV9 to TRBJ2-7; D call uncertain. CDR1 and CDR2 (germline): SGDLS, YYNGEE. Trimming cost V 3 bases and J 1 base, with 17 bases left between them. The CDR3 covers 16 residues. The CDR3 sequence is CASSASDDGASYEQYF. The CDR3 DNA reads TGTGCCAGCAGCGCATCCGACGACGGAGCATCCTACGAGCAGTACTTC. The complete variable domain, with remaining parts taken from reference TRBV9 and TRBJ2-7, reads DSGVTQTPKHLITATGQRVTLRCSPRSGDLSVYWYQQSLDQGLQFLIQYYNGEERAKGNILERFSAQQFPDLHSELNLSSLELGDSALYFCASSASDDGASYEQYFGPGTRLTVT.

The chain couples TRBV7-2 to TRBJ2-7; no definite D call. The germline CDR1 and CDR2 sequences are SGHTA and FQGNSA. The CDR3 contains 14 residues. V lost 5 bases and J lost 2, with 13 bases in between. The CDR3 protein is CASSPHLIPYEQYF. The CDR3, as DNA: TGTGCCAGCAGCCCCCACCTGATCCCCTACGAGCAGTACTTC.

The rearrangement uses TRBV7-2 and TRBJ2-3, with TRBD2 matching over 8 bases. Per germline, CDR1 SGHTA and CDR2 FQGNSA. V dropped 3 bases and J dropped 2; count of bases not matched to a gene: 4. The CDR3 length is 15 residues. The DNA for the CDR3 is TGTGCCAGCAGCTTTTTAGCGGGGCCCACAGATACGCAGTATTTT. This translates into CASSFLAGPTDTQYF. Supplemented by reference TRBV7-2 and TRBJ2-3, the full variable domain reads GAGVSQSPSNKVTEKGKDVELRCDPISGHTALYWYRQSLGQGLEFLIYFQGNSAPDKSGLPSDRFSAERTGGSVSTLTIQRTQQEDSAVYLCASSFLAGPTDTQYFGPGTRLTVL.

The rearrangement links TRBV27 to TRBJ2-7; 7 nucleotides align to TRBD1. The CDR3 length is 15 residues. Germline V gene sequence: CDR1 MNHEY, CDR2 SMNVEV (reference sequence). Unmatched junction bases numbered 8, after V lost 4 bases and J lost 2 bases. CDR3 amino acids: CASSYVLRGPYEQYF. In nucleotides, the CDR3 is TGTGCCAGCAGTTACGTCCTGAGGGGGCCCTACGAGCAGTACTTC.

V usage is TRBV5-1 and J usage is TRBJ2-3, with a weak D call TRBD1 (6 bases). Trimming pared 6 bases from V and 5 bases from J, leaving 19 bases between. In germline, CDR1 is SGHRS, CDR2 YFSETQ. CDR3 length: 15 amino acids. This CDR3 is CASIPLGQPGDTQYF. The CDR3 DNA is TGCGCCAGCATCCCACTCGGACAGCCTGGAGATACGCAGTATTTT.

The chain is built from TRBV5-6 and TRBJ1-5, with unresolved D. V dropped 3 bases and J dropped 7 bases, with 8 bases sitting between them. CDR3 size: 12 residues. Per the germline V gene, CDR1 is SGHDT and CDR2 is YYEEEE. DNA of the CDR3: TGTGCCAGCAGCTCCCTGGGACAGCCCCAGCATTTT. This codes for CASSSLGQPQHF.

The V call is TRBV7-8, the J call TRBJ1-4; weak D call: TRBD1 (6 bases). V was pared by 2 bases and J by 3 bases, with 13 bases between. The CDR3 consists of 16 residues. Germline CDR1 and CDR2: SGHVS and FQNEAQ. The CDR3 DNA follows: TGTGCCAGCAGCTTATTAGGGGGGTTGGCTAATGAAAAACTGTTTTTT. Amino acids: CASSLLGGLANEKLFF.

This clone was observed a handful of times. This same CDR3 is encoded by further DNA sequences in the sample. This chain connects TRBV7-9 to TRBJ2-2; D is uncertain. The germline gives CDR1 SEHNR, CDR2 FQNEAQ (reference sequence). Trimming shortened V by 0 bases and J by 1 base, and 3 bases separated the two germline ends. The CDR3 covers 14 residues. The CDR3: CASSLAGNTGELFF. The CDR3 DNA reads as TGTGCCAGCAGCTTAGCGGGGAACACCGGGGAGCTGTTTTTT.

J is TRBJ1-1 and V is TRBV14; no firm D call. Deletions cut 0 bases from V and 1 base from J, with 3 bases between. CDR1 and CDR2 (germline): SGHDN, FVKESK. This CDR3 is built from 13 residues. In DNA, the CDR3 is TGTGCCAGCAGCCAAGAAGGGAACACTGAAGCTTTCTTT. Translating it yields CASSQEGNTEAFF.

This chain uses TRBV9 with TRBJ2-1, with unresolved D. V was cut by 1 base and J by 6 bases, with 17 bases left in between. The CDR3 totals 16 residues. The germline V gene has CDR1 SGDLS and CDR2 YYNGEE. CDR3 sequence (DNA): TGTGCCAGCAGCGTACAGGTGTCCCCCACGGGCAATGAGCAGTTCTTC. Translating it yields CASSVQVSPTGNEQFF.

J is TRBJ2-3 and V is TRBV18, with D uncertain. Germline CDR1 and CDR2: KGHSH and LQKENI. V gave up 3 bases and J gave up 1 base, with 8 bases separating them. CDR3 length equals 14 residues. In nucleotides, the CDR3 is TGTGCCAGCTCACCTCCATGGGGCACAGATACGCAGTATTTT. Protein: CASSPPWGTDTQYF.

About this clone itself: Sequence at one end of the junction differs from germline and may be a read error. This chain links TRBV19 with TRBJ2-3, with TRBD2 as a possible D gene (6 bases). The CDR3 sequence is 18 residues long. Germline V lookup: CDR1 LNHDA, CDR2 SQIVND (reference sequence). In DNA, the CDR3 is TGTGCCAGTACCCCCGGCGGGACGGGGAGTCCGAACACAAATACGCAGTATTTT. This encodes CASTPGGTGSPNTNTQYF.

Here the CDR3 reads CASSFFGTDSYEQYF. CDR3 in DNA: TGTGCCAGCAGCTTTTTCGGGACAGATTCCTACGAGCAGTACTTC. The chain is built from TRBV5-6 and TRBJ2-7; TRBD1 matches 7 bases. The germline V gene has CDR1 SGHDT and CDR2 YYEEEE. The CDR3 length is 15 residues. Trimming cost V 2 bases and J 1 base; bases outside gene matches: 6.

This rearrangement joins TRBV28 to TRBJ1-6; tentatively, D is TRBD1 (6 bases). V was clipped by 4 bases and J by 7 bases, with 14 bases between them. Germline CDR1 reads MDHEN; CDR2 reads SYDVKM. There are 15 residues in the CDR3. CDR3 DNA: TGTGCCAGCAGTTCCTCCCCAGGGACAAATTCACCCCTCCACTTT. This gives the protein CASSSSPGTNSPLHF.

Notes on this clone: The sample has other DNA sequences that encode this CDR3 too. The rearrangement uses TRBV7-9 and TRBJ1-6; 11 bases agree with TRBD1. In germline, CDR1 is SEHNR, CDR2 FQNEAQ (reference sequence). This CDR3 has 15 residues. With V trimmed by 1 base and J by 8 bases, 1 base remained unmatched. DNA for the CDR3: TGTGCCAGCAGCTTAGGGACAGGGGGCGATTCACCCCTCCACTTT. It translates to CASSLGTGGDSPLHF.

In regard to this clone: A read error may produce the germline difference seen at one junction end. J is TRBJ1-1 and V is TRBV19, with D unresolved. Germline CDR1 is LNHDA and CDR2 is SQIVND (reference sequence). The CDR3 consists of 14 residues. Here the CDR3 DNA reads TGTGCCAGTAGCATAGCAGTCAGTAACACTGAAGCTTTCTTT. This translates into CASSIAVSNTEAFF.